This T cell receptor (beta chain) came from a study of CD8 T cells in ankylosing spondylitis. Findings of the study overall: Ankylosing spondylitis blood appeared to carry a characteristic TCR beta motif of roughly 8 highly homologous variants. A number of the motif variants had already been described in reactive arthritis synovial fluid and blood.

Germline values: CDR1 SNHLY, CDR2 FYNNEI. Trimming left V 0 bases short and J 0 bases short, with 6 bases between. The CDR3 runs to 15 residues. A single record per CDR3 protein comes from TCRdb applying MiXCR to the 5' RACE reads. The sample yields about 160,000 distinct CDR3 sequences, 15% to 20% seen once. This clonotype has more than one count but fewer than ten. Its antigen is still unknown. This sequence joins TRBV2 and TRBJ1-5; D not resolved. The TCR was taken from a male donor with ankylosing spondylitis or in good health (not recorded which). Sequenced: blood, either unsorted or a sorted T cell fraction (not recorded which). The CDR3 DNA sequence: TGTGCCAGCAGTGAAGCCGTGGATAGCAATCAGCCCCAGCATTTT. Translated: CASSEAVDSNQPQHF.